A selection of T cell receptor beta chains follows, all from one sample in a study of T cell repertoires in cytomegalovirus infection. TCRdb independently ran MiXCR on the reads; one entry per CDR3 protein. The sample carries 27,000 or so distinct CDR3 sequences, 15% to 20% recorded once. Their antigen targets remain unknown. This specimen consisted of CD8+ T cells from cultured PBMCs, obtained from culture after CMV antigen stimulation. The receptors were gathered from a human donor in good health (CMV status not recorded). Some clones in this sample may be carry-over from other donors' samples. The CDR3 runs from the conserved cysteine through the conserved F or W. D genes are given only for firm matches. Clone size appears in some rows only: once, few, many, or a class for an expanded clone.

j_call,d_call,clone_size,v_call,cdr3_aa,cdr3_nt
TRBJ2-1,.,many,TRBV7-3,CASSPGGAPNNEQFF,TGTGCCAGCAGCCCAGGGGGGGCGCCTAACAATGAGCAGTTCTTC
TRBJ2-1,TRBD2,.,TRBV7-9,CASSSRTSGSYEQFF,TGTGCCAGCAGCTCCCGGACTAGCGGGAGCTATGAGCAGTTCTTC
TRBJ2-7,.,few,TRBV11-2,CASSLGWGPYEQYF,TGTGCCAGCAGCTTAGGATGGGGACCCTACGAGCAGTACTTC
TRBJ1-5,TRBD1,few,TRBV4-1,CASSLLDRGQPQHF,TGCGCCAGCAGCCTTTTGGACAGGGGCCAGCCCCAGCATTTT
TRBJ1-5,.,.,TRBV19,CASSQGLSNQPQHF,TGTGCCAGTAGTCAGGGCCTCTCCAATCAGCCCCAGCATTTT
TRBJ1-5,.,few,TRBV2,CASRRQFSNQPQHF,TGTGCCAGCAGGCGACAGTTTAGCAATCAGCCCCAGCATTTT
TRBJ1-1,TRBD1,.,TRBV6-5,CASREGGNTEAFF,TGTGCCAGCAGAGAAGGGGGCAACACTGAAGCTTTCTTT
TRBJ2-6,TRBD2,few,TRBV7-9,CASSLLAGGPRSGANVLTF,TGTGCCAGCAGCTTACTAGCGGGAGGGCCGAGATCTGGGGCCAACGTCCTGACTTTC
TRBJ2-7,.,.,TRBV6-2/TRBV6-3,CASRPPQGREQYF,TGTGCCAGCAGACCCCCCCAGGGGAGGGAGCAGTACTTC
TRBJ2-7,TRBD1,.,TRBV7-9,CASSVGDSPYEQYF,TGTGCCAGCAGCGTCGGGGACAGCCCGTACGAGCAGTACTTC
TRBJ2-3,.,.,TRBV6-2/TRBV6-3,CASHRTSTDTQYF,TGTGCCAGCCACAGGACTAGCACAGATACGCAGTATTTT
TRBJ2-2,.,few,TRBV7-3,CASSWGQGWDTGELFF,TGTGCCAGCAGCTGGGGCCAGGGTTGGGACACCGGGGAGCTGTTTTTT
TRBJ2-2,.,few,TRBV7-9,CASVGRVLVDGELFF,TGTGCCAGCGTCGGGAGAGTCCTAGTAGACGGGGAGCTGTTTTTT
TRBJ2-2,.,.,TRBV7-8,CASSSRQTANTGELFF,TGTGCCAGCAGCTCCCGACAGACTGCGAACACCGGGGAGCTGTTTTTT
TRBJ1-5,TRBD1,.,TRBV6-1,CASSRVSGTGSNQPQHF,TGTGCCAGCAGTCGAGTTTCGGGGACAGGGAGCAATCAGCCCCAGCATTTT
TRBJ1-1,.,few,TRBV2,CASRGGIDTAFF,TGTGCCAGCAGAGGTGGGATAGACACAGCTTTCTTT
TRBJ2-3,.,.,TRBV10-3,CAIGEPGPSTDTQYF,TGTGCCATCGGGGAGCCGGGACCAAGCACAGATACGCAGTATTTT
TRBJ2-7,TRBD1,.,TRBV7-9,CASSRTGGYEQYF,TGTGCCAGCAGCCGGACAGGGGGATACGAGCAGTACTTC
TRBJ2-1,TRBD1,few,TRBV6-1,CASSSRRDRGLNEQFF,TGTGCCAGCAGTTCCCGCCGGGACAGGGGGCTCAATGAGCAGTTCTTC
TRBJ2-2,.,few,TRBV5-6,CASSHSKAGNTGELFF,TGTGCCAGCAGCCACTCCAAGGCGGGAAACACCGGGGAGCTGTTTTTT
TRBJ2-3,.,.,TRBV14,CASSLGLKDTQYF,TGTGCCAGCAGCTTAGGACTTAAAGATACGCAGTATTTT
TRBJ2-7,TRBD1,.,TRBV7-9,CASTLFPGQGSLYEQYF,TGTGCCAGCACCCTCTTTCCAGGACAGGGATCACTCTACGAGCAGTACTTC
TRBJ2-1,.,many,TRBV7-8,CASSRTQGTDEQFF,TGTGCCAGCAGTCGGACGCAGGGGACTGATGAGCAGTTCTTC
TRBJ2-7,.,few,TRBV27,CASSPSGQGSYEQYF,TGTGCCAGCAGTCCCTCGGGGCAGGGGTCCTACGAGCAGTACTTC
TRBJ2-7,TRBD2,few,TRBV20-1,CSASPLAGGLYEQYF,TGCAGTGCTAGTCCTCTAGCGGGGGGTCTTTACGAGCAGTACTTC
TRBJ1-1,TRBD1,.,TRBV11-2,CASSLSGQGWPEAFF,TGTGCCAGCAGCTTAAGTGGACAGGGATGGCCTGAAGCTTTCTTT
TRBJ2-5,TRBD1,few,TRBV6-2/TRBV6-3,CASSLGQTNQETQYF,TGTGCCAGCAGTTTGGGACAGACGAACCAAGAGACCCAGTACTTC
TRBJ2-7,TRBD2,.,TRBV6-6,CASSTGSAGGIPHEQYF,TGTGCCAGCAGTACGGGGTCTGCGGGAGGGATCCCCCACGAGCAGTACTTC
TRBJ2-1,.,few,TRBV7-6,CASRHSGYNEQFF,TGTGCCAGCAGACACAGTGGATACAATGAGCAGTTCTTC
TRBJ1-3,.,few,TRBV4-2,CASSRGAIHSGNTIYF,TGTGCCAGCAGCCGGGGAGCTATCCACTCTGGAAACACCATATATTTT
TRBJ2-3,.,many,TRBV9,CASSPRRTSTDTQYF,TGTGCCAGCAGCCCCCGGCGTACTAGCACAGATACGCAGTATTTT
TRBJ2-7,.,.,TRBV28,CASRLRVSYEQYF,TGTGCCAGCAGGCTGCGAGTCTCCTACGAGCAGTACTTC
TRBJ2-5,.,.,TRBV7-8,CASSLELKSRQETQYF,TGTGCCAGCAGCTTAGAGTTAAAATCCCGTCAAGAGACCCAGTACTTC
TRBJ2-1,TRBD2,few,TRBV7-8,CASSWGDLGREQFF,TGTGCCAGCAGCTGGGGGGACCTCGGGAGGGAGCAGTTCTTC
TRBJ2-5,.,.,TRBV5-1,CASSPHGGAVETQYF,TGCGCCAGCAGCCCTCACGGTGGGGCGGTAGAGACCCAGTACTTC
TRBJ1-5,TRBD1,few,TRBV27,CASRTGGLSNQPQHF,TGTGCCAGCAGAACAGGGGGGCTTAGCAATCAGCCCCAGCATTTT
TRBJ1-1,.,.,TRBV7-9,CASSLEGGGWDTEAFF,TGTGCCAGCAGCTTAGAAGGGGGAGGGTGGGACACTGAAGCTTTCTTT
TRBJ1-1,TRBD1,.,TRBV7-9,CASSSSSTGGVPEAFF,TGTGCCAGCAGCTCTTCCTCGACAGGGGGGGTCCCTGAAGCTTTCTTT
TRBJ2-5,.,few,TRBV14,CASCDRYQETQYF,TGTGCCAGCTGTGATCGGTACCAAGAGACCCAGTACTTC
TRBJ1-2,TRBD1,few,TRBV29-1,CSVENRGSGYTF,TGCAGCGTTGAGAACAGGGGTTCTGGCTACACCTTC
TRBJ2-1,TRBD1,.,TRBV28,CASSFATGAFWEQFF,TGTGCCAGCAGTTTCGCGACAGGGGCTTTCTGGGAGCAGTTCTTC
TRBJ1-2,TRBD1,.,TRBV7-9,CASSFPTGQGADGYTF,TGTGCCAGCAGCTTCCCCACCGGACAGGGGGCGGATGGCTACACCTTC
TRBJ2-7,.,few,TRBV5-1,CASTTAYEQYF,TGCGCCAGCACAACGGCCTACGAGCAGTACTTC
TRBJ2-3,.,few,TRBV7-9,CASRPRTARSDTQYF,TGTGCCAGCCGCCCAAGGACGGCACGGTCAGATACGCAGTATTTT
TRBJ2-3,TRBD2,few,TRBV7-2,CASRGAGGPTDTQYF,TGTGCCAGCAGGGGAGCGGGGGGCCCCACAGATACGCAGTATTTT